The text below deals with one T cell receptor beta chain. In the PCR, 60 Vbeta and 13 Jbeta primers were used. In the source study's methods: Tens of millions of unique TCR beta chains, some 9.9 million of them shared, were counted by a later analysis. Assay used: immunoSEQ multiplex PCR; TCRdb lists only in-frame clones, some missing. V and J calls and clone size follow that table, whereas D and trimming were derived from the DNA. Of 130,000 to 150,000 clones in the sample, 80% were seen once. Trimming stripped 4 bases from V and 6 bases from J, with 10 bases between. The CDR3 consists of 13 residues. Per the germline V gene, CDR1 is SGHTA and CDR2 is FQGNSA. The data originate from a study of cytomegalovirus exposure and HLA in healthy donors. As for the study in general: In a previous analysis, around 110 million unique TCR beta sequences were found from 170 million or so T cells.

This TCR came from a male donor in good health and CMV-seronegative. The chain is built from TRBV7-2 and TRBJ2-1; D gene uncertain. Material: PBMCs. The CDR3 loop is CASSSIFGNEQFF. CDR3 coding DNA: TGTGCCAGCAGCTCCATCTTCGGCAATGAGCAGTTCTTC. Full variable domain (rest looked up from reference TRBV7-2 and TRBJ2-1): GAGVSQSPSNKVTEKGKDVELRCDPISGHTALYWYRQSLGQGLEFLIYFQGNSAPDKSGLPSDRFSAERTGGSVSTLTIQRTQQEDSAVYLCASSSIFGNEQFFGPGTRLTVL.